The rows below give T cell receptor beta chains drawn from one sample of a study of shared clonotypes between healthy human individuals. TCRdb keeps only in-frame clones here, not all; method: immunoSEQ multiplex PCR. The profile covers approximately 1,500,000 clones, with roughly 95% appearing a single time and 1.2% taken by the ten largest. The sequenced material came from naive CD4+ T cells sorted from blood. All receptors come from a young man in good health. Each CDR3 is given with its conserved first and last residue. Fields, in order: V gene, D gene, clone size, J gene, CDR3 protein, CDR3 DNA. A D gene is named only where the DNA matches it firmly. Rows may omit the clone size; those that give it use once, few, many or a size class.

v_gene: TRBV7-7
d_gene: .
abundance: .
j_gene: TRBJ2-1
CDR3aa: CASSLEVTFLYNEQFF
CDR3nt: TGTGCTAGCAGCTTAGAGGTGACTTTTCTCTACAATGAGCAGTTCTTC

v_gene: TRBV5-1
d_gene: .
abundance: once
j_gene: TRBJ1-1
CDR3aa: CASSFWEGTEAFF
CDR3nt: TGCGCCAGCAGCTTCTGGGAGGGCACTGAAGCTTTCTTT

v_gene: TRBV2
d_gene: TRBD2
abundance: .
j_gene: TRBJ2-7
CDR3aa: CASRDFSGIYEQYF
CDR3nt: TGTGCCAGCCGTGACTTTAGCGGGATCTACGAGCAGTACTTC

v_gene: TRBV6-5
d_gene: TRBD2
abundance: once
j_gene: TRBJ2-5
CDR3aa: CATLSRAGQETQYF
CDR3nt: TGTGCCACCTTATCCCGAGCGGGACAAGAGACCCAGTACTTC

v_gene: TRBV5-1
d_gene: .
abundance: .
j_gene: TRBJ2-1
CDR3aa: CASSLVPGGAGSSYNEQFF
CDR3nt: TGCGCCAGCAGCTTGGTCCCCGGTGGTGCAGGGTCCTCCTACAATGAGCAGTTCTTC

v_gene: TRBV10-3
d_gene: .
abundance: .
j_gene: TRBJ2-1
CDR3aa: CAISEMIAGLNEQFF
CDR3nt: TGTGCCATCAGTGAGATGATAGCAGGCCTCAATGAGCAGTTCTTC

v_gene: TRBV5-1
d_gene: .
abundance: .
j_gene: TRBJ2-1
CDR3aa: CASSHGADNEQFF
CDR3nt: TGCGCCAGCAGTCACGGGGCGGACAATGAGCAGTTCTTC

v_gene: TRBV29-1
d_gene: TRBD2
abundance: .
j_gene: TRBJ2-1
CDR3aa: CSVRGLAGPMDEQFF
CDR3nt: TGCAGCGTTCGGGGACTAGCGGGACCCATGGATGAGCAGTTCTTC

v_gene: TRBV19
d_gene: TRBD2
abundance: .
j_gene: TRBJ2-3
CDR3aa: CASNQAGAADTQYF
CDR3nt: TGTGCCAGTAATCAAGCGGGAGCGGCAGATACGCAGTATTTT

v_gene: TRBV7-2
d_gene: .
abundance: .
j_gene: TRBJ2-7
CDR3aa: CASSLEVSSYEQYF
CDR3nt: TGTGCCAGCAGCTTAGAGGTCAGCTCCTACGAGCAGTACTTC

v_gene: TRBV7-6
d_gene: TRBD2
abundance: .
j_gene: TRBJ2-3
CDR3aa: CASSPTFGGLAADTQYF
CDR3nt: TGTGCCAGCAGCCCCACGTTTGGGGGACTAGCAGCAGATACGCAGTATTTT

v_gene: TRBV10-1
d_gene: TRBD1
abundance: .
j_gene: TRBJ1-1
CDR3aa: CASSESTGSTEAFF
CDR3nt: TGCGCCAGCAGTGAATCGACAGGGAGCACTGAAGCTTTCTTT

v_gene: TRBV19
d_gene: TRBD1
abundance: .
j_gene: TRBJ1-5
CDR3aa: CASSIFRQGAGQPQHF
CDR3nt: TGTGCCAGTAGTATCTTCCGTCAGGGGGCGGGTCAGCCCCAGCATTTT

v_gene: TRBV25-1
d_gene: .
abundance: .
j_gene: TRBJ2-7
CDR3aa: CASTRTGYEQYF
CDR3nt: TGTGCCAGCACCCGCACTGGATACGAGCAGTACTTC

v_gene: TRBV7-8
d_gene: TRBD2
abundance: .
j_gene: TRBJ2-5
CDR3aa: CASSLSNGRETQYF
CDR3nt: TGTGCCAGCAGCTTAAGTAACGGGAGGGAGACCCAGTACTTC

v_gene: TRBV28
d_gene: .
abundance: .
j_gene: TRBJ2-7
CDR3aa: CASSPKVTRSISVYEQYF
CDR3nt: TGTGCCAGCAGCCCCAAAGTTACCCGGAGTATATCGGTCTACGAGCAGTACTTC

v_gene: TRBV11-3
d_gene: TRBD2
abundance: once
j_gene: TRBJ2-3
CDR3aa: CASSPRGGRDTDTQYF
CDR3nt: TGTGCCAGCAGCCCCCGAGGCGGGAGGGACACAGATACGCAGTATTTT

v_gene: TRBV9
d_gene: TRBD2
abundance: .
j_gene: TRBJ2-1
CDR3aa: CASSVTSGDYNEQFF
CDR3nt: TGTGCCAGCAGCGTCACTAGCGGGGATTACAATGAGCAGTTCTTC

v_gene: TRBV29-1
d_gene: .
abundance: .
j_gene: TRBJ2-7
CDR3aa: CSVARRAAQSFYEQYF
CDR3nt: TGCAGCGTTGCCCGCAGGGCAGCACAAAGTTTCTACGAGCAGTACTTC

v_gene: TRBV11-3
d_gene: TRBD1
abundance: .
j_gene: TRBJ2-2
CDR3aa: CASGQGRNTGELFF
CDR3nt: TGTGCCAGTGGACAGGGAAGAAACACCGGGGAGCTGTTTTTT

v_gene: TRBV20-1
d_gene: .
abundance: once
j_gene: TRBJ1-2
CDR3aa: CSVSQGYGYTF
CDR3nt: TGCAGTGTTTCTCAGGGCTATGGCTACACCTTC

v_gene: TRBV19
d_gene: TRBD1
abundance: .
j_gene: TRBJ1-1
CDR3aa: CASTIRDRGPEAFF
CDR3nt: TGTGCCAGTACTATCCGGGACAGGGGGCCGGAAGCTTTCTTT

v_gene: TRBV18
d_gene: .
abundance: .
j_gene: TRBJ2-6
CDR3aa: CASSRRTSESSGANVLTF
CDR3nt: TGTGCCAGCTCACGACGGACCTCTGAGAGCTCTGGGGCCAACGTCCTGACTTTC

v_gene: TRBV5-4
d_gene: TRBD2
abundance: .
j_gene: TRBJ2-1
CDR3aa: CASSHGASGRMNEQFF
CDR3nt: TGTGCCAGCAGCCACGGAGCTAGCGGGAGAATGAATGAGCAGTTCTTC

v_gene: TRBV9
d_gene: TRBD2
abundance: .
j_gene: TRBJ2-3
CDR3aa: CASSSTPGTSASTDTQYF
CDR3nt: TGTGCCAGCAGCTCAACCCCCGGGACTAGCGCTAGCACAGATACGCAGTATTTT

v_gene: TRBV7-9
d_gene: .
abundance: .
j_gene: TRBJ2-7
CDR3aa: CASSPLRTDSSYEQYF
CDR3nt: TGTGCCAGCAGCCCTTTGAGGACAGACTCGTCCTACGAGCAGTACTTC

v_gene: TRBV7-9
d_gene: .
abundance: .
j_gene: TRBJ2-1
CDR3aa: CASSLNGAGWEFF
CDR3nt: TGTGCCAGCAGCTTAAACGGTGCGGGGTGGGAGTTCTTC

v_gene: TRBV6-4
d_gene: .
abundance: .
j_gene: TRBJ2-7
CDR3aa: CASRDNRVSWYPYEQYF
CDR3nt: TGTGCCAGCAGAGACAACAGGGTATCCTGGTACCCGTACGAGCAGTACTTC

v_gene: TRBV27
d_gene: .
abundance: .
j_gene: TRBJ2-5
CDR3aa: CASSLRGWEAQETQYF
CDR3nt: TGTGCCAGCAGTTTAAGGGGGTGGGAGGCCCAAGAGACCCAGTACTTC

v_gene: TRBV6-5
d_gene: .
abundance: .
j_gene: TRBJ1-1
CDR3aa: CASSYQLGTEAFF
CDR3nt: TGTGCCAGCAGTTACCAGTTGGGGACTGAAGCTTTCTTT

v_gene: TRBV10-1
d_gene: .
abundance: .
j_gene: TRBJ2-1
CDR3aa: CASSPRGYEQFF
CDR3nt: TGCGCCAGCAGCCCCAGGGGTTACGAGCAGTTCTTC

v_gene: TRBV10-3
d_gene: .
abundance: .
j_gene: TRBJ2-3
CDR3aa: CAIRGGERLYTDTQYF
CDR3nt: TGTGCCATCCGAGGGGGGGAACGGCTTTACACAGATACGCAGTATTTT

v_gene: TRBV28
d_gene: TRBD1
abundance: .
j_gene: TRBJ1-2
CDR3aa: CASSLSDRVFFGYTF
CDR3nt: TGTGCCAGCAGTTTATCAGACAGGGTTTTTTTTGGCTACACCTTC

v_gene: TRBV12-1
d_gene: .
abundance: few
j_gene: TRBJ2-7
CDR3aa: CASTLGAGPTYEQYF
CDR3nt: TGTGCCAGCACCCTGGGGGCGGGACCAACCTACGAGCAGTACTTC

v_gene: TRBV7-2
d_gene: TRBD2
abundance: .
j_gene: TRBJ2-1
CDR3aa: CASTLFSGRGNEQFF
CDR3nt: TGTGCCAGCACCCTATTTAGCGGGAGGGGAAATGAGCAGTTCTTC

v_gene: TRBV19
d_gene: TRBD1
abundance: .
j_gene: TRBJ2-1
CDR3aa: CASTTTGSHEQFF
CDR3nt: TGTGCCAGTACCACGACAGGGTCCCATGAGCAGTTCTTC